This T cell receptor (beta chain) was sequenced for a study of cytomegalovirus exposure and HLA in healthy donors. The study, taken as a whole, reports: The study labeled 164 TCR beta chains cytomegalovirus-associated. As was reported, the classifier diagnosed cytomegalovirus status with high specificity and sensitivity. There were three CMV-associated chains whose specificity for CMV antigens was confirmed in vitro. According to a later analysis, TCR clusters from the first cohort tended to co-occur in the approximately 130 validation repertoires.

This clone was counted a single time. Its antigen remains unknown. The CDR3 loop spans 12 amino acids. CDR1 is LNHDA, CDR2 SQIVND, per germline (reference sequence). Only in-frame clones appear in the TCRdb table, and some are missing; sequencing was by immunoSEQ multiplex PCR. The repertoire holds approximately 190,000 clones, with roughly 82% as singletons. The source material was PBMCs. The rearrangement links TRBV19 to TRBJ2-1; 8 nucleotides line up with TRBD1. The receptor comes from a woman aged 25 to 39 in good health and CMV-seropositive. The CDR3 spells CAATGEGNEQFF. In DNA form, the CDR3 reads TGTGCTGCGACAGGGGAAGGCAATGAGCAGTTCTTC. The full variable domain, rest sourced from reference TRBV19 and TRBJ2-1, is DGGITQSPKYLFRKEGQNVTLSCEQNLNHDAMYWYRQDPGQGLRLIYYSQIVNDFQKGDIAEGYSVSREKKESFPLTVTSAQKNPTAFYLCAATGEGNEQFFGPGTRLTVL.